Each of the 19 T cell receptor beta chains below was sequenced from the same sample in a study of T cell responses to AZD1222 COVID-19 vaccine. Clones were read by immunoSEQ multiplex PCR, and TCRdb kept only the in-frame ones, dropping some. Of 100,000 or so clones listed, 90% are singletons. Sequences were derived from peripheral blood, sampled on day 0 of AZD1222 vaccination. The receptors originated from an adult in good health.

V usage is TRBV4-1 and J usage is TRBJ1-5; tentative D call: TRBD1 (5 bases). Germline assignment: CDR1 MGHRA and CDR2 YSYEKL. The CDR3 loop spans 17 amino acids. V lost 3 bases, J lost 0 bases, and 15 bases lay in between. CDR3 DNA sequence: TGCGCCAGCAGCCACACCCCGCTAGGACATAGCAATCAGCCCCAGCATTTT. As protein: CASSHTPLGHSNQPQHF.

V and J are TRBV5-4 and TRBJ2-1; 8 nucleotides match TRBD1. The germline V gene has CDR1 SGHNT and CDR2 YYREEE (reference sequence). This CDR3 has 16 amino acids. V gave up 0 bases and J gave up 2 bases; unmatched junction bases: 4. The CDR3 is CASSLAGQGAYNEQFF. CDR3 bases: TGTGCCAGCAGCTTGGCTGGACAGGGTGCCTACAATGAGCAGTTCTTC.

The chain couples TRBV2 to TRBJ2-7, with 10 bases lining up with TRBD2. Trimming removed 7 bases from V and 3 bases from J; junction bases left unmatched: 6. The CDR3 loop spans 14 amino acids. CDR1 is SNHLY, CDR2 FYNNEI, per germline. CDR3 region: CASILAGTVYEQYF. CDR3 DNA: TGTGCCAGCATACTAGCGGGGACGGTCTACGAGCAGTACTTC.

This chain uses TRBV20-1 with TRBJ2-5, with D perhaps matching TRBD2 (6 bases). The CDR3 is made up of 11 amino acids. The ends were cut back, 3 bases at V and 5 bases at J, with 7 bases in the middle. Germline V lookup: CDR1 DFQATT, CDR2 SNEGSKA (reference sequence). CDR3 amino acids: CSAREGETQYF. CDR3 nucleotides: TGCAGTGCTAGGGAGGGCGAGACCCAGTACTTC.

V is TRBV7-2 and J is TRBJ2-7; D not certain. The CDR3 runs to 14 residues. Between the trimmed V and J ends, which lost 5 bases and 2 bases, there was a span of 13 bases. Looked up from germline, CDR1 is SGHTA and CDR2 is FQGNSA. CDR3 in amino acids: CASSLGRRAYEQYF. CDR3 coding DNA: TGTGCCAGCAGCCTTGGACGGAGAGCCTACGAGCAGTACTTC.

As concerns this clone: The junction does not match germline at one end; this may be a read error. The chain uses TRBV19 and TRBJ1-5; 9 bases are shared with TRBD1. CDR1 and CDR2 (germline): LNHDA, SQIVND (reference sequence). The CDR3 covers 14 residues. CDR3 region: CASSMGTGLGDGDF. CDR3 nucleotides: TGTGCCAGTAGTATGGGGACAGGGTTGGGAGACGGAGATTTT.

The V and J genes are TRBV27 and TRBJ1-5; no clear D. The germline CDR1 and CDR2 sequences are MNHEY and SMNVEV (reference sequence). CDR3 length: 14 residues. Deletions cut 0 bases from V and 3 bases from J, with 6 bases between. This CDR3 is CASSLSQYNQPQHF. The CDR3 DNA is TGTGCCAGCAGTTTATCCCAATACAATCAGCCCCAGCATTTT.

The chain has TRBV7-9 and TRBJ1-2; 9 bases align to TRBD1. Germline CDR1 is SEHNR and CDR2 is FQNEAQ (reference sequence). CDR3 length: 14 residues. V was clipped by 1 base and J by 8 bases; unmatched bases: 5. The CDR3 reads CASSLGTGGEGYTF. CDR3 coding DNA: TGTGCCAGCAGCTTAGGTACAGGGGGCGAAGGCTACACCTTC.

Points on this clone: The junction and the germline gene differ at one end; a read error may be behind it. This sequence joins TRBV12-3 or TRBV12-4 and TRBJ1-4, with D unresolved. This CDR3 has 11 amino acids. In DNA, the CDR3 is TGTGCCAGCAGTTTAATAAGTCCGCCTATTTTT. Translated: CASSLISPPIF.

The chain links TRBV2 to TRBJ1-5, with D unresolved. V was cut by 5 bases and J by 1 base, with 6 bases left in between. CDR3 size: 13 residues. Germline-derived CDR1 and CDR2 are SNHLY and FYNNEI. CDR3 residues: CASSKESNQPQHF. For the CDR3, the DNA is TGTGCCAGCAGTAAGGAGAGCAATCAGCCCCAGCATTTT. The full variable domain, with the rest looked up from reference TRBV2 and TRBJ1-5, is EPEVTQTPSHQVTQMGQEVILRCVPISNHLYFYWYRQILGQKVEFLVSFYNNEISEKSEIFDDQFSVERPDGSNFTLKIRSTKLEDSAMYFCASSKESNQPQHFGDGTRLSIL.

The chain carries TRBV7-8 and TRBJ1-1, with D perhaps TRBD1 (5 bases). This CDR3 is built from 13 residues. Deletions cut 5 bases from V and 7 bases from J, with 14 bases between. Per germline, CDR1 SGHVS and CDR2 FQNEAQ. CDR3 DNA sequence: TGTGCCAGCAGCCCGGGGGGACCAGGTGAAGCTTTCTTT. Protein sequence: CASSPGGPGEAFF.

The chain carries TRBV11-1 and TRBJ1-2; 10 bases are a match to TRBD1. V was clipped by 5 bases and J by 3 bases; unmatched bases: 3. In germline, CDR1 is SGHAT, CDR2 FQDESV (reference sequence). CDR3 length equals 14 residues. CDR3 sequence (DNA): TGTGCCAGCAGCCGGGGACAGGGGTACTATGGCTACACCTTC. Translating gives CASSRGQGYYGYTF.

The chain has TRBV29-1 and TRBJ2-5, with a weak D call TRBD2 (6 bases). Trimming pared 6 bases from V and 2 bases from J, leaving 13 bases between. The length of the CDR3 is 13 residues. Germline V CDR1 and CDR2: SQVTM, ANQGSEA. CDR3 nucleotides: TGCAGCGTCCAGGGCGGGGTACAAGAGACCCAGTACTTC. Its translation: CSVQGGVQETQYF.

The rearrangement links TRBV10-1 to TRBJ2-7; D may match TRBD1 or TRBD2 (6 bases each). This CDR3 comprises 14 residues. The germline CDR1 and CDR2 sequences are WNHNN and SYGVQD (reference sequence). Trimming stripped 10 bases from V and 4 bases from J, with 20 bases between. CDR3 residues: CATSDSSLAYEQYF. For the CDR3, the DNA is TGCGCCACTTCGGACAGCTCTCTAGCGTACGAGCAGTACTTC.

The genes are TRBV7-9 and TRBJ2-7; maybe TRBD2 (5 bases). The V end was cut by 5 bases, the J end by 0 bases, with 11 bases between. In germline, CDR1 is SEHNR, CDR2 FQNEAQ (reference sequence). CDR3 length equals 14 residues. This CDR3 reads CASSPEGISYEQYF. CDR3 bases: TGTGCCAGCAGCCCAGAGGGCATCTCCTACGAGCAGTACTTC.

The CDR3 loop is CASSHPGRGSGYNEQFF. The CDR3 region has the DNA TGTGCCAGCAGTCATCCCGGACGGGGGAGTGGGTACAATGAGCAGTTCTTC. The chain has TRBV5-4 and TRBJ2-1; perhaps TRBD2 as D (6 bases). Germline lookup yields CDR1 SGHNT and CDR2 YYREEE (reference sequence). The CDR3 has 17 amino acids. V was pared by 5 bases and J by 4 bases, with 22 bases between. The full variable domain, with the rest looked up from reference TRBV5-4 and TRBJ2-1, is ETGVTQSPTHLIKTRGQQVTLRCSSQSGHNTVSWYQQALGQGPQFIFQYYREEENGRGNFPPRFSGLQFPNYSSELNVNALELDDSALYLCASSHPGRGSGYNEQFFGPGTRLTVL.

The chain links TRBV18 to TRBJ2-7; weak D call: TRBD2 (5 bases). CDR3 size: 15 residues. Trimming took 3 bases from V and 3 from J, leaving 15 bases between them. Germline lookup yields CDR1 KGHSH and CDR2 LQKENI. The chain's CDR3 is CASSPDGVVIYEQYF. In DNA form, the CDR3 reads TGTGCCAGCTCACCTGACGGGGTCGTGATCTACGAGCAGTACTTC.

V gene TRBV28 combines with J gene TRBJ2-7, with 9 bases lining up with TRBD2. Trimming took 1 base from V and 3 from J; bases not matched to a gene: 1. The germline V gene has CDR1 MDHEN and CDR2 SYDVKM. The CDR3 runs to 14 residues. The CDR3: CASSLLAGDYEQYF. The CDR3 DNA is TGTGCCAGCAGTTTATTAGCGGGGGACTACGAGCAGTACTTC.

The chain combines TRBV18 with TRBJ1-1; 9 nucleotides line up with TRBD1. The CDR3 length is 13 residues. With 6 bases clipped from V and 6 bases from J, the junction kept 5 bases outside the gene matches. Germline CDR1 KGHSH, CDR2 LQKENI. The CDR3 sequence: CASSPGTGSEAFF. CDR3 sequence (DNA): TGTGCCAGCTCTCCAGGGACAGGGTCTGAAGCTTTCTTT.